This TCR beta chain comes out of a study of blood T cell repertoires in COVID-19. Only in-frame clones appear in the TCRdb table, and some are missing; sequencing was by immunoSEQ multiplex PCR. Here the sample spans about 180,000 clones, roughly 83% being singletons. The CDR3 loop spans 17 amino acids. From germline, CDR1 is SNHLY and CDR2 FYNNEI. The J segment lost 11 bases and the V segment lost 2 bases, leaving 13 bases of the junction unmatched. The study drew participants aged roughly 18 to 95 years from around 24 US areas. Participant-reported clinical history was the basis for cohort assignment. Among Cohort 3 donors, those recovered had two negative PCRs, clearance, or symptom resolution.

The rearrangement joins TRBV2 to TRBJ2-1; TRBD2 matches 12 bases. Specimen: PBMCs or T cells enriched from blood (not recorded which). This receptor was taken from a woman aged 30 to 39 who had recovered from COVID-19. The CDR3 region has the DNA TGTGCCAGCAGTGAATATACTCCCGGACTAGCGGGACAAAAGCAGTTCTTC. Its protein is CASSEYTPGLAGQKQFF.